This T cell receptor (beta chain) was sequenced for a study of siplizumab effects on memory and regulatory T cells. Clones were read by immunoSEQ multiplex PCR, and TCRdb kept only the in-frame ones, dropping some. The profile shows approximately 100,000 clones, around 94% of them singletons. Study conclusions and caveats: Roughly 75-96% of proliferating CD4+ or CD8+ clones lacked a naive or memory phenotype that could be assigned.

This CDR3 is built from 15 residues. With 0 bases removed from V and 8 bases from J, the gap between germline ends came to 15 bases. The germline gives CDR1 MNHEY, CDR2 SVGAGI. In regard to this clone: Antigen unknown.

The TCR was taken from a human donor in good health. The genes are TRBV6-5 and TRBJ2-3; tentatively, D is TRBD2 (6 bases). What was sequenced was non-Treg CD4+ T cells sorted from blood. CDR3 DNA: TGTGCCAGCAGTTACTCGGTGGCAAACGGGGGTACGCAGTATTTT. Its translation is CASSYSVANGGTQYF.